This TCR beta chain comes out of a study of sequential checkpoint blockade in melanoma. In the study overall: Arm A got nivolumab then ipilimumab; arm B the reverse, 1:1. After both sequences, patients received maintenance nivolumab.

The V gene lost 3 bases and the J gene lost 5 bases, with 14 bases spanning the gap. There are 14 residues in the CDR3. The germline V gene encodes CDR1 SGHTA and CDR2 FQGNSA. Indicated treatment: randomized to nivolumab then ipilimumab (arm A) or the reverse (arm B). Patients had received no earlier DNA-damaging chemotherapy. From thawed PBMCs, live CD3+CD8+ cells negative for CD19 and CD56 were sorted. Assay: immunoSEQ multiplex PCR; the TCRdb copy retains only in-frame clones and omits some. This sample carries about 13,000 clones, 70% to 80% of them seen once, and the ten largest clones take about 47%.

This TCR was recovered from a human patient with melanoma. Some clones in this sample may be carry-over from other donors' samples. The sequencing here drew on CD8+ T cells sorted from blood (inferred from file names), taken from a patient given nivolumab and ipilimumab in sequence. The chain links TRBV7-2 to TRBJ2-7; weak D call: TRBD1 (5 bases). Here the CDR3 reads CASSFRQGNDEQYF. The DNA for the CDR3 is TGTGCCAGCAGCTTTCGGCAGGGTAACGACGAGCAGTACTTC.